The next 30 T cell receptor beta chains were all read from a single sample in a study of CD8+ T cells in alopecia areata. As the sequencing template, cDNA was produced by extracting RNA and reverse transcribing it. The method was immunoSEQ multiplex PCR; TCRdb's version includes in-frame clones alone and lacks a portion of them. The repertoire consists of roughly 170,000 clones, with over 50% occurring once and the leading ten covering roughly 14%. The specimen comprised CD4+ T cells sorted from blood, sampled at week 0. These receptors all stem from a human donor with alopecia areata.

This clone was detected only once. This chain joins TRBV6-1 and TRBJ2-7; tentative D call: TRBD1 (6 bases). The CDR3 loop spans 14 amino acids. The V gene's germline CDR1 is MNHNS and CDR2 SASEGT. Trimming took 9 bases from V and 3 from J, leaving 18 bases between them. The CDR3 DNA reads TGTGCCAGTTCTGAACAGGGAAGTTTCTACGAGCAGTACTTC. Translated, it gives CASSEQGSFYEQYF.

This clone was counted between two and nine times. This sequence joins TRBV27 and TRBJ1-2; 8 bases line up with TRBD1. The germline V gene encodes CDR1 MNHEY and CDR2 SMNVEV (reference sequence). Unmatched junction bases numbered 10, after V lost 2 bases and J lost 8 bases. The CDR3 covers 15 residues. Written as DNA, the CDR3 is TGTGCCAGCAGTTTACTCGGCCAGGGGGCGCGGGGCTACACCTTC. Protein product: CASSLLGQGARGYTF.

The chain recombines TRBV27 with TRBJ2-3; D possibly matches TRBD1 or TRBD2 (6 bases each). Germline V gene sequence: CDR1 MNHEY, CDR2 SMNVEV (reference sequence). This CDR3 spans 15 amino acids. The V end lost 3 bases, the J end lost 2 bases, and 12 bases lay between the germline ends. CDR3 bases: TGTGCCAGCAGTTTTGGGGGGCCCGTCACAGATACGCAGTATTTT. This sequence encodes CASSFGGPVTDTQYF.

V gene TRBV29-1 combines with J gene TRBJ2-7; D is uncertain. This CDR3 region has 12 residues. CDR1 is SQVTM and CDR2 is ANQGSEA in the germline V gene. Deletions cut 3 bases from V and 0 bases from J, with 6 bases between. Here the CDR3 reads CSVDSDSYEQYF. CDR3 nucleotides: TGCAGCGTTGACAGTGACTCCTACGAGCAGTACTTC.

The chain recombines TRBV19 with TRBJ1-2, with TRBD1 matching 7 bases. CDR3 size: 13 residues. In germline, CDR1 is LNHDA, CDR2 SQIVND (reference sequence). V gave up 6 bases and J gave up 5 bases; unmatched junction bases: 6. This chain's CDR3 is CASSPGQTYGYTF. CDR3 DNA: TGTGCCAGTAGCCCGGGACAGACATATGGCTACACCTTC.

This clone was counted once. J is TRBJ2-3 and V is TRBV29-1; 12 nucleotides align to TRBD2. V gave up 4 bases and J gave up 1 base; unmatched junction bases: 18. Germline CDR1 SQVTM, CDR2 ANQGSEA. CDR3 length equals 20 residues. The CDR3 DNA sequence: TGCAGCGTTGGATCTCTAGTACGTCTAGCGGGGGGGCCGGGCACAGATACGCAGTATTTT. Protein product: CSVGSLVRLAGGPGTDTQYF.

Turning to this clone: This sample includes further DNA sequences coding for the same CDR3. The CDR3 here is CAWSGQGNQPQHF. The CDR3 DNA reads TGTGCCTGGAGCGGACAGGGCAATCAGCCCCAGCATTTT. The chain links TRBV30 to TRBJ1-5; TRBD1 agrees at 7 bases. Germline V CDR1 and CDR2: GTSNPN, SVGIG (reference sequence). CDR3 size: 13 residues. With V trimmed by 3 bases and J by 2 bases, 1 base remained unmatched.

The chain couples TRBV27 to TRBJ2-7, with TRBD2 matching 8 bases. Germline V lookup: CDR1 MNHEY, CDR2 SMNVEV (reference sequence). V was clipped by 7 bases and J by 2 bases; unmatched bases: 7. The CDR3 has 14 amino acids. The DNA for the CDR3 is TGTGCCAGCAAGAACGGGGGGGGTACCTACGAGCAGTACTTC. Translating it yields CASKNGGGTYEQYF.

The chain has TRBV7-9 and TRBJ2-5; D is uncertain. Looked up from germline, CDR1 is SEHNR and CDR2 is FQNEAQ (reference sequence). The CDR3 is 11 residues long. V lost 5 bases and J 5 bases, leaving 6 bases between the germline ends. DNA for the CDR3: TGTGCCAGCAGCCCCGCGGAGACCCAGTACTTC. Amino acids: CASSPAETQYF.

The rearrangement joins TRBV27 to TRBJ2-5; weak D call: TRBD1 (5 bases). Trimming cost V 8 bases and J 1 base, with 14 bases left between them. The CDR3 loop spans 14 amino acids. Germline CDR1 and CDR2: MNHEY and SMNVEV (reference sequence). The CDR3: CASGRGYGQETQYF. The CDR3 nucleotides read TGTGCCAGCGGAAGGGGCTACGGCCAAGAGACCCAGTACTTC.

The chain recombines TRBV2 with TRBJ2-7; the match to TRBD2 covers 11 bases. CDR3 size: 13 residues. Germline CDR1 is SNHLY and CDR2 is FYNNEI. V shed 8 bases and J 3 bases; nucleotides not matched to a gene: 3. DNA of the CDR3: TGTGCCAGCTACGGGACTAGCGGCTACGAGCAGTACTTC. Its translation is CASYGTSGYEQYF.

V usage is TRBV27 and J usage is TRBJ2-1, with 9 bases aligning to TRBD2. The J segment lost 7 bases and the V segment lost 7 bases, leaving 8 bases of the junction unmatched. CDR1 MNHEY and CDR2 SMNVEV come from the germline V gene (reference sequence). The CDR3 has 14 amino acids. In nucleotides, the CDR3 is TGTGCCAGCAAAGGCGGGGGGGCGGGTAATGAGCAGTTCTTC. This sequence encodes CASKGGGAGNEQFF.

The gene calls are TRBV5-1 and TRBJ1-6; D is possibly TRBD1 (6 bases). The CDR3 has 15 residues. CDR1 is SGHRS and CDR2 is YFSETQ in the germline V gene. The ends were cut back, 0 bases at V and 9 bases at J, with 13 bases in the middle. DNA of the CDR3: TGCGCCAGCAGCTTGGCCCCGGGACAAGGTTCACCCCTCCACTTT. The encoded protein is CASSLAPGQGSPLHF. Filled out from reference TRBV5-1 and TRBJ1-6, the complete variable domain reads KAGVTQTPRYLIKTRGQQVTLSCSPISGHRSVSWYQQTPGQGLQFLFEYFSETQRNKGNFPGRFSGRQFSNSRSEMNVSTLELGDSALYLCASSLAPGQGSPLHFGNGTRLTVT.

This clone showed up just a few times. This rearrangement joins TRBV29-1 to TRBJ1-5; TRBD1 agrees at 8 bases. V lost 4 bases and J lost 0; bases outside the gene matches: 5. This CDR3 comprises 15 residues. Germline V gene lookup returns CDR1 SQVTM and CDR2 ANQGSEA. In DNA, the CDR3 is TGCAGCGTTGGCGAACAGGGGGGTAGCAATCAGCCCCAGCATTTT. Translation gives CSVGEQGGSNQPQHF.

The chain links TRBV28 to TRBJ2-6; the match to TRBD1 covers 7 bases. The CDR3 extends over 16 amino acids. Germline CDR1 reads MDHEN; CDR2 reads SYDVKM. V gave up 3 bases and J gave up 0 bases; unmatched junction bases: 2. The CDR3 loop reads CASSLPGGSGANVLTF. In DNA form, the CDR3 reads TGTGCCAGCAGTTTGCCAGGGGGCTCTGGGGCCAACGTCCTGACTTTC.

The chain joins TRBV11-1 to TRBJ2-2; D call uncertain. V lost 1 base to trimming and J lost 7 bases, with 10 bases between them. This CDR3 comprises 14 residues. Germline V gene sequence: CDR1 SGHAT, CDR2 FQDESV (reference sequence). Here the CDR3 DNA reads TGTGCCAGCAGCTTAGGTCAGAACCGCGGGGAGCTGTTTTTT. Its protein product is CASSLGQNRGELFF.

The chain is built from TRBV27 and TRBJ1-2, with 9 bases fitting TRBD1. The length of the CDR3 is 13 residues. Germline V gene sequence: CDR1 MNHEY, CDR2 SMNVEV (reference sequence). Unmatched junction bases numbered 3, after V lost 3 bases and J lost 7 bases. The CDR3 bases are TGTGCCAGCAGTTTGACAGGGGGAGTTGGCTACACCTTC. It codes for CASSLTGGVGYTF.

The chain combines TRBV5-1 with TRBJ1-2, with 9 bases lining up with TRBD1. The ends lost 6 bases at V and 4 bases at J; junction bases unmatched: 7. CDR1 is SGHRS, CDR2 YFSETQ, per germline. The CDR3 consists of 14 residues. CDR3 sequence reads: CASNDRGYGYGYTF. The CDR3 DNA reads TGCGCCAGCAACGACAGGGGGTACGGCTATGGCTACACCTTC.

This chain links TRBV15 with TRBJ1-5; D is uncertain. The V end was cut by 4 bases, the J end by 7 bases, with 11 bases between. The CDR3 length is 13 residues. The V gene's germline CDR1 is LNHNV and CDR2 YYDKDF (reference sequence). Here the CDR3 reads CATSTLLAQPQHF. CDR3 DNA: TGTGCCACCAGCACCCTTTTAGCCCAGCCCCAGCATTTT.

This clone has only a few counts. For the CDR3, the DNA is TGTGCCAGCAGCTTACGGGCCCCCTCAAGCTCTGGGGCCAACGTCCTGACTTTC. Translation: CASSLRAPSSSGANVLTF. The chain has TRBV7-3 and TRBJ2-6, with unresolved D. Germline CDR1 and CDR2: SGHTA and FQGTGA. The V gene lost 2 bases and the J gene lost 0 bases, with 14 bases spanning the gap. This CDR3 is built from 18 residues.

Remarks on this clone: Sequence at one end of the junction differs from germline and may be a read error. The chain carries TRBV15 and TRBJ1-2; 8 nucleotides align to TRBD1. CDR1 is LNHNV, CDR2 YYDKDF, per germline (reference sequence). The CDR3 runs 13 residues. The CDR3 sequence is CATSTDRAYGHTF. CDR3 sequence (DNA): TGTGCCACCAGCACGGACAGGGCTTATGGCCACACCTTC.

This rearrangement joins TRBV5-1 to TRBJ1-2; D gene unclear. V lost 3 bases to trimming and J lost 4 bases, with 16 bases between them. Germline-derived CDR1 and CDR2 are SGHRS and YFSETQ. This CDR3 comprises 15 residues. CDR3 DNA sequence: TGCGCCAGCAGCTCAATAGACCCAGCGACCTATGGCTACACCTTC. Protein: CASSSIDPATYGYTF.

The chain is built from TRBV5-6 and TRBJ1-3, with no clear D. The germline CDR1 and CDR2 sequences are SGHDT and YYEEEE. The CDR3 length is 15 residues. V lost 0 bases and J 0 bases, leaving 7 bases between the germline ends. This chain's CDR3 is CASSLDSLSGNTIYF. The CDR3, as DNA: TGTGCCAGCAGCTTGGACAGTCTCTCTGGAAACACCATATATTTT.

This rearrangement joins TRBV30 to TRBJ2-4; D perhaps matches TRBD2 (5 bases). Looked up from germline, CDR1 is GTSNPN and CDR2 is SVGIG (reference sequence). The V gene lost 2 bases and the J gene lost 7 bases, with 12 bases spanning the gap. The CDR3 runs to 13 residues. The CDR3 DNA reads as TGTGCCTGGAGTAACTTAGTAGCGAACATTCAGTACTTC. Its translation: CAWSNLVANIQYF.

There are a few counts of this clone. J is TRBJ2-3 and V is TRBV29-1; D possibly corresponds to TRBD1 (6 bases). Germline CDR1 reads SQVTM; CDR2 reads ANQGSEA. CDR3 length: 15 residues. The chain's CDR3 is CSIDSTGTSTDTQYF. The CDR3 nucleotides read TGCAGTATCGACTCAACAGGGACCAGCACAGATACGCAGTATTTT.

With respect to this clone: Other nucleotide sequences in the sample specify the same CDR3. The chain links TRBV5-1 to TRBJ2-5; D unresolved. Trimming stripped 4 bases from V and 2 bases from J, with 12 bases between. Germline loops: CDR1 SGHRS, CDR2 YFSETQ. The CDR3 has 14 amino acids. Here the CDR3 reads CASSLGSPQETQYF. The CDR3 DNA sequence: TGCGCCAGCAGCCTAGGGTCTCCGCAAGAGACCCAGTACTTC.

This clone was seen more than once but under ten times. This chain links TRBV9 with TRBJ1-6; D unclear. Germline CDR1 is SGDLS and CDR2 is YYNGEE. This CDR3 is built from 12 residues. Trimming removed 5 bases from V and 7 bases from J, with 7 bases in between. CDR3 residues: CASRGRNSPLHF. Written as DNA, the CDR3 is TGTGCCAGCAGGGGTAGGAATTCACCCCTCCACTTT.

The chain uses TRBV10-2 and TRBJ2-3; D is unresolved. Germline lookup yields CDR1 WSHSY and CDR2 SAAADI. The CDR3 contains 11 residues. V shed 5 bases and J shed 6 bases, with 6 bases lying between them. CDR3 in amino acids: CASSFSDTQYF. CDR3 coding DNA: TGCGCCAGCAGTTTCTCGGATACGCAGTATTTT.

This sequence joins TRBV27 and TRBJ1-1; no firm D call. Trimming took off 1 base at V and 2 bases at J, with 11 bases between the two ends. Per the germline V gene, CDR1 is MNHEY and CDR2 is SMNVEV (reference sequence). The CDR3 is made up of 15 amino acids. DNA of the CDR3: TGTGCCAGCAGTTTATGGGCCAGCCGAAACACTGAAGCTTTCTTT. This codes for CASSLWASRNTEAFF.

J is TRBJ1-1 and V is TRBV7-9; D might be TRBD1 (6 bases). The CDR3 covers 14 residues. Trimming pared 4 bases from V and 0 bases from J, leaving 9 bases between. The germline V gene has CDR1 SEHNR and CDR2 FQNEAQ (reference sequence). Here the CDR3 reads CASSSQGMNTEAFF. CDR3 DNA: TGTGCCAGCAGCTCACAGGGCATGAACACTGAAGCTTTCTTT.